This T cell receptor beta chain was profiled in a study of technical replicates of blood from a handful of donors. Measured with immunoSEQ multiplex PCR; TCRdb has only the in-frame clones, and not every one. The sample records approximately 58,000 clones, about 86% being singletons. The CDR3 is made up of 17 amino acids. The trim removed 5 bases at V and 5 bases at J, leaving 12 bases unmatched. In germline, CDR1 is SGHVS, CDR2 FQNEAQ. The material sequenced was PBMCs. The chain links TRBV7-8 to TRBJ2-1; 10 bases align to TRBD2. The TCR originated in a human donor in good health. Some clones in this sample may be carry-over from other donors' samples. The CDR3 loop reads CASSPQGLAGANNEQFF. The CDR3 DNA sequence: TGTGCCAGCAGCCCCCAGGGGCTAGCGGGAGCTAACAATGAGCAGTTCTTC.